The clone carrying this T cell receptor beta chain was seen ten or more times. The antigen is undetermined. The germline gene is not matched at one end of the junction; a read error may be the cause. This sample is drawn from a study of T cells in Graves' hyperthyroidism and ophthalmopathy. Whole-study findings and limits: Ophthalmopathy was distinguished from stable hyperthyroidism by 13 V-J signatures. Most thyroid clonotypes expanded above 0.001 were also detected in blood.

What was amplified from RNA transcripts were TCR beta CDR3 regions. TCR CDR3 regions were first amplified by RT-PCR with HTBI primers. A single record per CDR3 protein comes from TCRdb applying MiXCR to the multiplex PCR reads. Of about 560,000 distinct CDR3 sequences in the sample, 35% to 55% were seen once. Per germline, CDR1 SSHAT and CDR2 FNYEAQ (reference sequence). The CDR3 has 14 amino acids. Diagnosis rested on symptoms, serum thyroxine and TRAb, thyroid ultrasound, and orbital computed tomography. The chain recombines TRBV7-7 with TRBJ2-5, with 10 bases identical to TRBD1. Material for sequencing was peripheral blood or thyroid tissue (not recorded which). This TCR was recovered from a woman aged 18-35 years with Graves' hyperthyroidism. The CDR3: CASIPLGDRGPQYF. The CDR3 region has the DNA TGTGCTAGCATCCCGTTGGGGGACAGGGGTCCCCAGTACTTC.